A selection of T cell receptor beta chains follows, all from one sample in a study of beta chain features in type 1 diabetes. Only in-frame clones appear in the TCRdb table, and some are missing; sequencing was by immunoSEQ multiplex PCR. The profile shows 130,000 to 150,000 clones, roughly an eighth of them singletons. The sample taken for sequencing was central memory CD4+ T cells from blood. The receptors stem from a man aged 18 to 29 with type 1 diabetes. The CDR3 runs from the conserved cysteine through the conserved F or W. Each record gives: CDR3 protein, V gene, D gene. D genes are given only for firm matches.

CASTNAGLRYEQYF TRBV7-9 NA
CASSQGGDGYTF TRBV6-5 NA
CASSLSVGTDTQYF TRBV28 NA
CASSDPGRGAEKLFF TRBV25-1 NA
CASSVAGTGSAEAFF TRBV7-9 TRBD1
CASSVEGVGWYGYTF TRBV9 NA
CAWAGQAGQPQHF TRBV30 TRBD1
CAWSGRSFYNSPLHF TRBV30 NA
CASSYGLISTDTQYF TRBV6-5 NA
CASSVGLADYNEQFF TRBV9 TRBD2
CASSHGLTTTDTQYF TRBV4-2 NA
CAWSRAANYGYTF TRBV30 NA
CASSLEAAPAKNIQYF TRBV7-6 NA
CASSSQTGHRTDTQYF TRBV5-4 TRBD1
CSARDSAVMNTEAFF TRBV29-1 TRBD1
CASSGVRDQETQYF TRBV2 NA
CASSVVGTGGYEQYF TRBV9 TRBD1
CASRQDEKLFF TRBV28 NA
CASRATIGMAEAFF TRBV2 NA
CASLIAGGGNTEAFF TRBV18 NA